Below are 32 T cell receptor beta chains sequenced from a single sample in a study of T cell responses to AZD1222 COVID-19 vaccine. Data came from immunoSEQ multiplex PCR; TCRdb stores just in-frame clones and leaves some out. The table shows some 110,000 clones, with around 89% occurring only once. The specimen comprised peripheral blood, sampled on day 0 of AZD1222 vaccination. All receptors derive from an adult in good health.

The rearrangement uses TRBV29-1 and TRBJ2-1, with D perhaps TRBD2 (5 bases). The germline V gene encodes CDR1 SQVTM and CDR2 ANQGSEA. Trimming took 2 bases from V and 2 from J, leaving 22 bases between them. This CDR3 spans 18 amino acids. CDR3 amino acids: CSVEFVVPGSNTYNEQFF. The DNA for the CDR3 is TGCAGCGTTGAATTTGTGGTGCCGGGAAGTAACACCTACAATGAGCAGTTCTTC.

The rearrangement joins TRBV30 to TRBJ2-1; 8 nucleotides line up with TRBD2. The CDR3 sequence is 15 residues long. Per germline, CDR1 GTSNPN and CDR2 SVGIG (reference sequence). J lost 7 bases, V lost 1 base, and 9 bases had no gene match. Here the CDR3 reads CAWSGAGRALNEQFF. CDR3 nucleotides: TGTGCCTGGAGTGGGGCCGGGAGGGCCCTTAATGAGCAGTTCTTC.

The chain combines TRBV11-2 with TRBJ2-4; 8 bases fit TRBD1. Germline V CDR1 and CDR2: SGHAT, FQNNGV. The CDR3 sequence is 16 residues long. J gave up 6 bases and V 0 bases, and 7 bases lay outside the gene matches. DNA of the CDR3: TGTGCCAGCAGCTTAGACCGGACAGGGAGAGGAAACATTCAGTACTTC. Residues: CASSLDRTGRGNIQYF.

The CDR3 is CASSLDLRDATNEKLFF. CDR3 bases: TGTGCCAGCAGCTTAGACCTCAGGGATGCAACTAATGAAAAACTGTTTTTT. The chain recombines TRBV7-9 with TRBJ1-4; D is perhaps TRBD1 (5 bases). The CDR3 runs to 17 residues. CDR1 and CDR2 (germline): SEHNR, FQNEAQ (reference sequence). The V and J ends lost 1 base and 0 bases respectively, with 12 bases between them.

V usage is TRBV28 and J usage is TRBJ2-3; maybe TRBD2 (6 bases). Germline V gene lookup returns CDR1 MDHEN and CDR2 SYDVKM. This CDR3 is built from 16 residues. V lost 6 bases and J 1 base, leaving 17 bases between the germline ends. CDR3 in DNA: TGTGCCAGCAGCACCCCGGGGGAGAGAGGCACAGATACGCAGTATTTT. This gives the protein CASSTPGERGTDTQYF.

This clone was seen just once. CDR3 loop: CASSPRAGVRNEQFF. The CDR3 DNA reads TGTGCCAGTAGTCCCCGGGCGGGAGTGAGAAATGAGCAGTTCTTC. V and J are TRBV19 and TRBJ2-1, with TRBD2 matching 7 bases. The J segment lost 7 bases and the V segment lost 5 bases, leaving 11 bases of the junction unmatched. There are 15 residues in the CDR3. Germline V gene lookup returns CDR1 LNHDA and CDR2 SQIVND (reference sequence).

The rearrangement joins TRBV30 to TRBJ2-6; D might be TRBD1 (6 bases). The CDR3 is 17 residues long. Trimming took 1 base from V and 0 from J, leaving 13 bases between them. Germline CDR1 reads GTSNPN; CDR2 reads SVGIG (reference sequence). The CDR3 protein is CAWSGGPRGSGANVLTF. As DNA, the CDR3 is TGTGCCTGGAGTGGGGGGCCGAGGGGCTCTGGGGCCAACGTCCTGACTTTC. Using reference TRBV30 and TRBJ2-6 for the parts outside the CDR3, the full variable domain is SQTIHQWPATLVQPVGSPLSLECTVEGTSNPNLYWYRQAAGRGLQLLFYSVGIGQISSEVPQNLSASRPQDRQFILSSKKLLLSDSGFYLCAWSGGPRGSGANVLTFGAGSRLTVL.

This chain links TRBV27 with TRBJ1-3; D is uncertain. Germline values: CDR1 MNHEY, CDR2 SMNVEV (reference sequence). This CDR3 is built from 14 residues. The germline V and J ends were trimmed by 6 bases and 4 bases, with 13 bases remaining between them. The CDR3 nucleotides are TGTGCCAGCAGGCCTATGACAAGCGGAAACACCATATATTTT. Protein product: CASRPMTSGNTIYF.

CDR3 in amino acids: CAWSTRDRGRLLLYGYTF. The DNA for the CDR3 is TGTGCCTGGTCTACTCGGGACAGGGGGCGACTACTCCTCTATGGCTACACCTTC. V gene TRBV30 combines with J gene TRBJ1-2; 12 positions match TRBD1. The CDR3 spans 18 residues. V gave up 5 bases and J gave up 4 bases; unmatched junction bases: 17. The germline V gene has CDR1 GTSNPN and CDR2 SVGIG (reference sequence).

The V and J genes are TRBV4-2 and TRBJ2-1; D is perhaps TRBD2 (6 bases). The CDR3 contains 17 residues. The V end lost 1 base, the J end lost 2 bases, and 15 bases lay between the germline ends. Germline V CDR1 and CDR2: LGHNA, YNFKEQ. The CDR3 nucleotides read TGTGCCAGCAGCCAAGGTTACCGGGACTTCACCTACAATGAGCAGTTCTTC. Translated: CASSQGYRDFTYNEQFF.

This clone occurred a few times. The genes are TRBV5-6 and TRBJ1-5; possible D gene TRBD1, 5 bases. The CDR3 consists of 15 residues. The V gene's germline CDR1 is SGHDT and CDR2 YYEEEE. The ends were cut back, 1 base at V and 7 bases at J, with 15 bases in the middle. The CDR3 nucleotides are TGTGCCAGCAGCTTGTTGGTGGGGACGGAACAGCCCCAGCATTTT. Amino acids: CASSLLVGTEQPQHF.

The chain links TRBV21-1 to TRBJ2-3; the table's D call, TRBD2, has no DNA check behind it. TRBV21-1 is noted as a pseudogene. This CDR3 region has 19 residues. The CDR3 protein is CASNHLAGGPIAILHTQYF. The CDR3 DNA reads as TGTGCCAGCAACCATCTAGCGGGAGGGCCGATCGCAATACTACATACGCAGTATTTT.

This clone appeared once. The chain couples TRBV7-2 to TRBJ2-7; 8 bases map to TRBD1. V shed 4 bases and J 8 bases; nucleotides not matched to a gene: 4. Germline CDR1 reads SGHTA; CDR2 reads FQGNSA. This CDR3 region has 12 residues. The DNA of the CDR3 is TGTGCCAGCAGCTCGACAGGGGAGAAGCAGTACTTC. This translates into CASSSTGEKQYF.

The chain recombines TRBV20-1 with TRBJ2-7; D is unclear. The CDR3 is 11 amino acids. CDR1 is DFQATT and CDR2 is SNEGSKA in the germline V gene (reference sequence). V lost 0 bases to trimming and J lost 5 bases, with 5 bases between them. Here the CDR3 reads CSARENHEQYF. The CDR3 coding sequence is TGCAGTGCTAGAGAGAACCACGAGCAGTACTTC.

This CDR3 reads CASSESGQGYEQYF. The CDR3 DNA is TGTGCCAGCAGTGAATCGGGACAGGGCTACGAGCAGTACTTC. V usage is TRBV2 and J usage is TRBJ2-7; 9 bases fit TRBD1. Germline V lookup: CDR1 SNHLY, CDR2 FYNNEI. This CDR3 has 14 residues. Trimming took 2 bases from V and 3 from J; bases not matched to a gene: 2.

The chain joins TRBV7-2 to TRBJ1-3; no definite D call. V lost 7 bases and J lost 9, with 16 bases in between. The germline V gene has CDR1 SGHTA and CDR2 FQGNSA. This CDR3 is built from 13 residues. CDR3 amino acids: CASTEPGEGTIYF. The CDR3 DNA follows: TGTGCCAGCACCGAACCCGGGGAGGGCACCATATATTTT.

This chain joins TRBV28 and TRBJ2-7; the match to TRBD2 covers 7 bases. Germline values: CDR1 MDHEN, CDR2 SYDVKM. Trimming removed 2 bases from V and 1 base from J; junction bases left unmatched: 5. CDR3 length equals 15 residues. As DNA, the CDR3 is TGTGCCAGCAGTTTAGCTGCGGGAGTGTCCTACGAGCAGTACTTC. Protein: CASSLAAGVSYEQYF. The entire variable domain, with the rest obtained from reference TRBV28 and TRBJ2-7, is as follows: DVKVTQSSRYLVKRTGEKVFLECVQDMDHENMFWYRQDPGLGLRLIYFSYDVKMKEKGDIPEGYSVSREKKERFSLILESASTNQTSMYLCASSLAAGVSYEQYFGPGTRLTVT.

The chain is built from TRBV6-5 and TRBJ1-2; 7 nucleotides line up with TRBD1. From germline, CDR1 is MNHEY and CDR2 SVGAGI. V lost 0 bases, J lost 2 bases, and 3 bases stayed unmatched. There are 15 residues in the CDR3. In nucleotides, the CDR3 is TGTGCCAGCAGTTACTCGGCCAGGGGGAACTATGGCTACACCTTC. It specifies CASSYSARGNYGYTF.

The chain has TRBV3-1 (or the pseudogene TRBV3-2) and TRBJ1-4; no clear D. The V and J ends lost 3 bases and 5 bases respectively, with 10 bases between them. In germline, CDR1 is LGHDT, CDR2 YNNKEL (reference sequence). The CDR3 consists of 14 residues. The DNA for the CDR3 is TGTGCCAGCAGCCACCGGGGTCCAAATGAAAAACTGTTTTTT. As protein: CASSHRGPNEKLFF.

This chain uses TRBV7-2 with TRBJ2-7; no definite D call. Per germline, CDR1 SGHTA and CDR2 FQGNSA. The CDR3 runs 14 residues. The V end was cut by 5 bases, the J end by 6 bases, with 17 bases between. The CDR3 is CASSPRATVLEQYF. The CDR3 nucleotides read TGTGCCAGCAGCCCCCGGGCCACTGTCCTCGAGCAGTACTTC.

The V and J genes are TRBV19 and TRBJ2-1, with a possible D match to TRBD2 (6 bases). CDR1 and CDR2 from the germline V gene are LNHDA and SQIVND (reference sequence). CDR3 length: 19 residues. The V and J ends lost 1 base and 7 bases respectively, with 26 bases between them. CDR3 sequence: CASSIGLYTMSAGSNEQFF. The CDR3 bases are TGTGCCAGTAGTATAGGCCTATATACTATGTCGGCGGGAAGTAATGAGCAGTTCTTC.

This rearrangement joins TRBV19 to TRBJ1-1, with a possible D match to TRBD1 (6 bases). CDR1 and CDR2 from the germline V gene are LNHDA and SQIVND (reference sequence). The CDR3 contains 13 residues. V was cut by 7 bases and J by 2 bases, with 11 bases left in between. The CDR3, as DNA: TGTGCCAGTACTACGGACAGTAACACTGAAGCTTTCTTT. Its translation is CASTTDSNTEAFF.

A single count supports this clone. The chain combines TRBV5-6 with TRBJ2-1; D may be TRBD2 (6 bases). The CDR3 extends over 15 amino acids. V was shortened by 4 bases and J by 1 base, with 12 bases between the two germline ends. Germline V gives CDR1 SGHDT, CDR2 YYEEEE. The CDR3 DNA follows: TGTGCCAGCAGCCCGACTAGGGCGTCCTACAATGAGCAGTTCTTC. Its translation: CASSPTRASYNEQFF.

The chain uses TRBV6-5 and TRBJ2-5, with D possibly being TRBD1 (5 bases). The germline V and J ends were trimmed by 6 bases and 1 base, with 9 bases remaining between them. Per the germline V gene, CDR1 is MNHEY and CDR2 is SVGAGI. The CDR3 consists of 13 residues. The CDR3 region is CASRPQGQETQYF. DNA for the CDR3: TGTGCCAGCAGGCCCCAGGGCCAAGAGACCCAGTACTTC.

The chain joins TRBV7-9 to TRBJ1-5; no clear D. The germline V gene has CDR1 SEHNR and CDR2 FQNEAQ (reference sequence). V lost 5 bases and J lost 0, with 11 bases in between. The CDR3 consists of 15 residues. The DNA for the CDR3 is TGTGCCAGCAGCCTGGGCGGGAATAGCAATCAGCCCCAGCATTTT. Protein sequence: CASSLGGNSNQPQHF. Full variable domain (remainder filled in from reference TRBV7-9 and TRBJ1-5): DTGVSQNPRHKITKRGQNVTFRCDPISEHNRLYWYRQTLGQGPEFLTYFQNEAQLEKSRLLSDRFSAERPKGSFSTLEIQRTEQGDSAMYLCASSLGGNSNQPQHFGDGTRLSIL.

Ten or more counts support this clone. The V and J genes are TRBV6-5 and TRBJ2-1, with 9 nucleotides matching TRBD1. V gave up 5 bases and J gave up 5 bases; unmatched junction bases: 4. Germline values: CDR1 MNHEY, CDR2 SVGAGI. This CDR3 spans 14 amino acids. CDR3 sequence reads: CASSTGGAHNEQFF. CDR3 DNA: TGTGCCAGCAGTACAGGGGGCGCCCACAATGAGCAGTTCTTC.

This chain uses TRBV12-3 or TRBV12-4 with TRBJ1-2; D is ambiguous. V shed 6 bases and J shed 4 bases, with 6 bases lying between them. The CDR3 consists of 11 residues. The CDR3 sequence: CASSPRYGYTF. CDR3 nucleotides: TGTGCCAGCAGCCCACGCTATGGCTACACCTTC.

The rearrangement uses TRBV5-1 and TRBJ1-4, with TRBD1 identical over 7 bases. Germline CDR1 is SGHRS and CDR2 is YFSETQ. Trimming took 0 bases from V and 4 from J; bases not matched to a gene: 3. This CDR3 region has 15 residues. The CDR3: CASSLAGTDNEKLFF. In DNA, the CDR3 is TGCGCCAGCAGCTTGGCCGGGACAGATAATGAAAAACTGTTTTTT.

The chain has TRBV2 and TRBJ2-6, with no clear D. This CDR3 region has 18 residues. CDR1 is SNHLY and CDR2 is FYNNEI in the germline V gene. V lost 6 bases and J 0 bases, leaving 18 bases between the germline ends. The CDR3 spells CASRPPGRTISGANVLTF. The CDR3 bases are TGTGCCAGCAGACCGCCGGGCCGTACGATCTCTGGGGCCAACGTCCTGACTTTC.

The V call is TRBV12-3 or TRBV12-4, the J call TRBJ1-1; the D gene is possibly TRBD1 (6 bases). With 7 bases removed from V and 12 bases from J, the gap between germline ends came to 15 bases. The CDR3 runs 11 residues. The CDR3: CASIGGGYPFF. In nucleotides, the CDR3 is TGTGCCAGCATTGGGGGGGGCTATCCTTTCTTT.

J is TRBJ2-7 and V is TRBV30; 7 bases are a match to TRBD1. CDR3 length: 14 residues. Germline V gene sequence: CDR1 GTSNPN, CDR2 SVGIG (reference sequence). J was trimmed by 4 bases and V by 1 base; bases with no gene match: 7. CDR3 DNA sequence: TGTGCCTGGAGTGCCCCCGGGACAGCATACGAGCAGTACTTC. Its translation is CAWSAPGTAYEQYF.

On this clone: Its ends do not fully match the called genes, so a read error is possible. V usage is TRBV7-7 and J usage is TRBJ2-2; 12 nucleotides align to TRBD2. CDR1 is SSHAT, CDR2 FNYEAQ, per germline (reference sequence). The CDR3 loop spans 18 amino acids. The CDR3 spells CASTDGLAGIRATGELFF. The CDR3 DNA is TGTGCTAGCACCGACGGACTAGCGGGGATTAGAGCCACCGGGGAGCTGTTTTTT.